Following are 25 T cell receptor beta chains from one sample sequenced in a study of tumor-infiltrating lymphocytes in primary liver carcinoma. Total RNA and DNA came together from around 20-30 mg of bulk tissue without cell sorting. TCR beta cDNA was reverse-transcribed from 500 ng of total RNA. The reaction used a constant-region primer and ProtoScript II reverse transcriptase. Amplification in three nested multiplex PCR rounds with slightly modified ARM-PCR gave rise to TCR beta libraries. Use of TRBV1-TRBV30 forward primers with a C-beta reverse primer characterized the first two PCR rounds, which lasted about 10 cycles each. One entry per CDR3 protein, called by TCRdb with MiXCR from the multiplex PCR reads. The profile shows fewer than 250,000 distinct CDR3 sequences, around four fifths of them singletons. Sequencing was done on a sample of tumor tissue from primary liver carcinoma. These receptors came from a man between 40 and 49 years old with primary liver carcinoma and hepatitis B virus infection.

About this clonotype: One end of the junction fails to match germline, which may point to a read error. J is TRBJ1-5 and V is TRBV28; TRBD1 might be the D (6 bases). Germline V lookup: CDR1 MDHEN, CDR2 SYDVKM. The CDR3 length is 14 residues. The CDR3 bases are TGTGCCAGCTGTAGAGGACAGACAAATCAGCCCCAACATTTT. Its protein product is CASCRGQTNQPQHF. The whole variable domain, remainder taken from reference TRBV28 and TRBJ1-5, is DVKVTQSSRYLVKRTGEKVFLECVQDMDHENMFWYRQDPGLGLRLIYFSYDVKMKEKGDIPEGYSVSREKKERFSLILESASTNQTSMYLCASCRGQTNQPQHFGDGTRLSIL.

Comments on this clonotype: An end of the junction does not agree with germline; a read error may underlie this. The V gene is TRBV11-2, the J gene TRBJ2-1; D might be TRBD2 (6 bases). CDR1 is SGHAT, CDR2 FQNNGV, per germline. The CDR3 loop spans 15 amino acids. The CDR3: CASSFSGLLDNEQLF. In nucleotides, the CDR3 is TGTGCCAGCAGCTTTAGCGGACTACTCGACAATGAGCAGTTGTTC. The full variable domain, in which reference TRBV11-2 and TRBJ2-1 provide the parts outside the CDR3, is EAGVAQSPRYKIIEKRQSVAFWCNPISGHATLYWYQQILGQGPKLLIQFQNNGVVDDSQLPKDRFSAERLKGVDSTLKIQPAKLEDSAVYLCASSFSGLLDNEQLFGPGTRLTVL.

Details on this clonotype: The conserved final phenylalanine or tryptophan is absent from the CDR3, which likely points to a read error. J is TRBJ2-1 and V is TRBV4-3; D unresolved. V lost 0 bases and J lost 3, with 12 bases in between. CDR1 is LGHNA, CDR2 YSLEER, per germline. The CDR3 totals 16 residues. The CDR3 coding sequence is TGCGCCAGCAGCCAAGATCGGAAGGGCTTCTACAATGAGCAGTTCTTG. Translation gives CASSQDRKGFYNEQFL.

The genes are TRBV30 and TRBJ2-7; D may be TRBD1 or TRBD2 (6 bases each). The V end was cut by 6 bases, the J end by 0 bases, with 12 bases between. From germline, CDR1 is GTSNPN and CDR2 SVGIG (reference sequence). The length of the CDR3 is 13 residues. The chain's CDR3 is CACRRGDSYEQYF. The CDR3 region has the DNA TGTGCCTGTAGAAGGGGGGACTCCTACGAGCAGTACTTC. The complete variable domain, with remaining parts taken from reference TRBV30 and TRBJ2-7, reads SQTIHQWPATLVQPVGSPLSLECTVEGTSNPNLYWYRQAAGRGLQLLFYSVGIGQISSEVPQNLSASRPQDRQFILSSKKLLLSDSGFYLCACRRGDSYEQYFGPGTRLTVT.

In this sample, this clonotype turned up a few times. J is TRBJ1-4 and V is TRBV18; possible D gene TRBD1, 6 bases. The V gene lost 1 base and the J gene lost 8 bases, with 14 bases spanning the gap. Germline loops: CDR1 KGHSH, CDR2 LQKENI. This CDR3 comprises 15 residues. For the CDR3, the DNA is TGTGCCAGCTCACCACGGGCAGGGGCGAAGGAAAAACTGTTTTTT. This encodes CASSPRAGAKEKLFF.

About this clonotype itself: A read error may account for a junction end that differs from germline. This chain connects TRBV4-3 to TRBJ2-1, with D possibly matching TRBD2 (6 bases). CDR1 is LGHNA and CDR2 is YSLEER in the germline V gene. The CDR3 extends over 16 amino acids. DNA of the CDR3: TGCGCCAGAAGCCAAGATCGGGGCGGGATGCACAATGAGCAGTTCTTC. Its translation is CARSQDRGGMHNEQFF.

A note on this clonotype: Because the CDR3's place on the DNA is in doubt, the DNA is left out and the CDR3 is given as listed by TCRdb. The rearrangement uses TRBV29-1 and TRBJ2-6. The CDR3 adds up to 14 amino acids, both ends counted. Germline-derived CDR1 and CDR2 are SQVTM and ANQGSEA. The CDR3 loop reads CSVLVGSGANVLTF.

CDR3 nucleotides: TGCAGTGTTAAAGATACGACAGGGAGGTCGGAGACCCAGTACTTC. Translating it yields CSVKDTTGRSETQYF. The chain uses TRBV29-1 and TRBJ2-5; tentative D call: TRBD1 (7 bases). The V gene's germline CDR1 is SQVTM and CDR2 ANQGSEA. The CDR3 covers 15 residues.

The chain is built from TRBV5-1 and TRBJ1-6; D might be TRBD1 (5 bases). V gave up 6 bases and J gave up 7 bases, with 20 bases separating them. CDR3 size: 16 residues. Per germline, CDR1 SGHRS and CDR2 YFSETQ. CDR3 bases: TGCGCCAGCAACTTCGGGGGACTCTCCAGAAATTCACCCCTCCACTTT. Its translation: CASNFGGLSRNSPLHF. The full variable domain, in which reference TRBV5-1 and TRBJ1-6 provide the parts outside the CDR3, is KAGVTQTPRYLIKTRGQQVTLSCSPISGHRSVSWYQQTPGQGLQFLFEYFSETQRNKGNFPGRFSGRQFSNSRSEMNVSTLELGDSALYLCASNFGGLSRNSPLHFGNGTRLTVT.

Regarding this clonotype: A much bigger clone sits one base away, suggesting this may be a read error. The V and J genes are TRBV28 and TRBJ1-1, with unresolved D. V lost 11 bases to trimming and J lost 0 bases, with 13 bases between them. CDR1 and CDR2 (germline): MDHEN, SYDVKM. The CDR3 covers 13 residues. The CDR3 coding sequence is TGTGCCGTCGTTCATGAAATGAACACTGAAGCTTTCTTT. This sequence encodes CAVVHEMNTEAFF.

A remark on this clonotype: Since no conserved phenylalanine or tryptophan closes the CDR3, a read error is the likely cause. The DNA is omitted, as the CDR3 cannot be located on it reliably, and the CDR3 follows TCRdb's listing. The chain is built from TRBV6-5 and TRBJ2-7; the table's D call of TRBD2 was not tested on the DNA. The CDR3 numbers 14 amino acids, ends counted. Germline CDR1 and CDR2: MNHEY and SVGAGI. The CDR3 loop is CVSSSSAGGGEHYY.

A remark on this clonotype: This may come from a read error, since a much larger clone is one base off. The CDR3, as DNA: TGTGCCAGCAGGTCAAGATGGGACAGGGGTACCTACGAGCAGTACTTC. Its translation: CASRSRWDRGTYEQYF. The rearrangement uses TRBV28 and TRBJ2-7; TRBD1 matches 10 bases. Germline assignment: CDR1 MDHEN and CDR2 SYDVKM. CDR3 length: 16 amino acids. V lost 6 bases, J lost 2 bases, and 10 bases stayed unmatched.

The chain employs TRBV6-1 and TRBJ2-7; D possibly corresponds to TRBD2 (5 bases). The CDR3 spans 14 residues. The germline CDR1 and CDR2 sequences are MNHNS and SASEGT. The V and J ends lost 10 bases and 2 bases respectively, with 18 bases between them. CDR3 protein: CANSTGKGPYEQYF. CDR3 nucleotide sequence: TGTGCCAACAGCACCGGGAAAGGGCCCTACGAGCAGTACTTC.

In this sample, this clonotype turned up many times. V gene TRBV10-3 combines with J gene TRBJ2-1, with D possibly being TRBD2 (5 bases). CDR3 length equals 13 residues. From germline, CDR1 is ENHRY and CDR2 SYGVKD. V was trimmed by 10 bases and J by 7 bases, leaving 17 bases between them. The CDR3 protein is CATVASLRNEQFF. For the CDR3, the DNA is TGTGCCACCGTGGCTAGCCTCCGTAATGAGCAGTTCTTC.

Comments on this clonotype: Compared with germline, one end of the junction differs, possibly owing to a read error. The chain recombines TRBV5-4 with TRBJ2-1, with 12 bases fitting TRBD2. CDR1 is SGHNT, CDR2 YYREEE, per germline (reference sequence). CDR3 length: 17 amino acids. As DNA, the CDR3 is TGTGCTAGCAGCCTCGCTACTAGCGGGAGGCTCTACAATAAGCAGTTCTTC. Residues: CASSLATSGRLYNKQFF.

A note on this clonotype: One end of the junction fails to match germline, which may point to a read error. CDR3 in amino acids: CASNHAGRQGNNDQFF. The CDR3 DNA reads TGTGCCAGCAACCACGCCGGGAGACAGGGGAACAATGATCAGTTCTTC. The genes are TRBV4-3 and TRBJ2-1; 8 bases are shared with TRBD1. CDR3 length: 16 residues. The germline gives CDR1 LGHNA, CDR2 YSLEER.

This chain uses TRBV6-2 or TRBV6-3 with TRBJ1-2; D possibly corresponds to TRBD1 (6 bases). V lost 5 bases and J 8 bases, leaving 18 bases between the germline ends. Germline lookup yields CDR1 MNHEY and CDR2 SVGEGT. The CDR3 is 14 amino acids. CDR3: CASSASTGLEGYTF. Written as DNA, the CDR3 is TGTGCCAGCAGTGCCTCGACAGGCCTTGAGGGCTACACCTTC.

Points on this clonotype: Compared with germline, one end of the junction differs, possibly owing to a read error. The rearrangement links TRBV4-1 to TRBJ1-1; unclear D gene. Germline lookup yields CDR1 MGHRA and CDR2 YSYEKL. The CDR3 runs to 14 residues. CDR3: CASRQVNSGTEAFF. CDR3 bases: TGCGCCAGCCGCCAAGTGAACTCGGGCACTGAAGCTTTCTTT.

Worth noting for this clonotype: Since the CDR3 does not end with the conserved phenylalanine or tryptophan, this likely comes from a read error. The chain couples TRBV6-5 to TRBJ1-2; D is possibly TRBD1 (6 bases). V lost 9 bases and J 5 bases, leaving 16 bases between the germline ends. The CDR3 is made up of 13 amino acids. The germline V gene encodes CDR1 MNHEY and CDR2 SVGAGI. The CDR3 bases are TGTGCCAGTAGAGGGGACAAGACGTATGGCTACACCTTG. Translated, it gives CASRGDKTYGYTL.

Details on this clonotype: A read error may be the cause here, since a much bigger clone is one base away. The chain recombines TRBV30 with TRBJ2-3, with D possibly TRBD1 on 6 matching bases. The germline V gene has CDR1 GTSNPN and CDR2 SVGIG (reference sequence). The CDR3 length is 14 residues. CDR3 loop: CVAHRGLRTDTQYF. CDR3 sequence (DNA): TGTGTCGCACATAGGGGGTTGAGGACAGATACGCAGTATTTT. Together with reference TRBV30 and TRBJ2-3, the CDR3 gives the full variable domain: SQTIHQWPATLVQPVGSPLSLECTVEGTSNPNLYWYRQAAGRGLQLLFYSVGIGQISSEVPQNLSASRPQDRQFILSSKKLLLSDSGFYLCVAHRGLRTDTQYFGPGTRLTVL.

Regarding this clonotype: At one of its ends the junction is not consistent with the germline gene, which may arise from a read error. This rearrangement joins TRBV6-1 to TRBJ2-7; 7 nucleotides match TRBD2. CDR1 is MNHNS and CDR2 is SASEGT in the germline V gene. This CDR3 has 17 residues. CDR3 protein: CASSDGAGGGNVYEQYF. In DNA, the CDR3 is TGTGCCAGCAGTGATGGGGCCGGCGGGGGTAACGTATACGAACAGTACTTC.

This clonotype was seen just once. The junction does not match germline at one end; this may be a read error. V gene TRBV6-6 combines with J gene TRBJ1-6; TRBD1 agrees at 9 bases. Germline assignment: CDR1 MNHNY and CDR2 SVGAGI (reference sequence). The CDR3 is made up of 15 amino acids. CDR3: CDSSLGTGRNSPLHF. The DNA for the CDR3 is TGTGACAGCAGTCTCGGGACAGGGCGCAATTCACCCCTGCACTTT.

This clonotype was observed a handful of times. V and J are TRBV4-2 and TRBJ2-2; TRBD1 matches 8 bases. The CDR3 length is 15 residues. Germline V gene data show CDR1 as LGHNA and CDR2 as YNFKEQ. Trimming at V came to 4 bases and at J to 6 bases, leaving 7 bases not matched to a gene. Written as DNA, the CDR3 is TGTGCCAGCAGCCGAGAACCACAGGGGGCCGGGGAGCTGTTTTTT. Amino acids: CASSREPQGAGELFF.

A note on this clonotype: Relative to the germline gene, one junction end is altered; a read error may explain this. The chain links TRBV4-2 to TRBJ2-3; TRBD2 matches at 8 bases. This CDR3 is 16 amino acids long. Germline values: CDR1 LGHNA, CDR2 YNFKEQ. DNA for the CDR3: TGTGCCAGCAGCCAAGATTTGGGGACTAGGTGCGGTACGCAGTGTTTT. Its translation is CASSQDLGTRCGTQCF.

To note about this clonotype: An end of the junction differs from the germline gene, which may be a read error. J is TRBJ1-1 and V is TRBV6-1, with D uncertain. CDR3 length equals 13 residues. Germline loops: CDR1 MNHNS, CDR2 SASEGT. The chain's CDR3 is CANSVSLNTEAFF. For the CDR3, the DNA is TGTGCCAACAGTGTCAGCTTGAACACTGAAGCTTTCTTT.